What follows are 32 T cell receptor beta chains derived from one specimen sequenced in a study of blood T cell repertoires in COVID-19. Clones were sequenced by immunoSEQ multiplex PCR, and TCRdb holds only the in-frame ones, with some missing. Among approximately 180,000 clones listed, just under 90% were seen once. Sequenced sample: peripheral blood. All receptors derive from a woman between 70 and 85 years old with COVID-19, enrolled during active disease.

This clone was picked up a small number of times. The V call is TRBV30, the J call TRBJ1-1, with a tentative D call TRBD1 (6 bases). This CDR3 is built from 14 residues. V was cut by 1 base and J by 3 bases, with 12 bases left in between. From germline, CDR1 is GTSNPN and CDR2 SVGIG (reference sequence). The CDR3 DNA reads TGTGCCTGGAGTGACAGATACAGGGACACTGAAGCTTTCTTT. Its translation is CAWSDRYRDTEAFF.

This chain's CDR3 is CSVVEETQYF. The CDR3 DNA follows: TGCAGCGTTGTGGAGGAGACCCAGTACTTC. V and J are TRBV29-1 and TRBJ2-5; D is ambiguous. V was clipped by 4 bases and J by 5 bases, with 5 bases between them. This CDR3 spans 10 amino acids. The germline V gene has CDR1 SQVTM and CDR2 ANQGSEA.

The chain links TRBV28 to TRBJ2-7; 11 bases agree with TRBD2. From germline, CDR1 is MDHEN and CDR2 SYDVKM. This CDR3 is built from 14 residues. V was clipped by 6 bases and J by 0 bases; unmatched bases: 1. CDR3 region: CASRTSGDSYEQYF. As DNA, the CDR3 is TGTGCCAGCAGGACTAGCGGGGACTCCTACGAGCAGTACTTC.

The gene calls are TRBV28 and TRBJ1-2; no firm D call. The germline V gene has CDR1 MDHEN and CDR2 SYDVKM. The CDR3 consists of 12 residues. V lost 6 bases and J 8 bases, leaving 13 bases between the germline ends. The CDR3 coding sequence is TGTGCCAGCAGCTCCACTAGATGGGGCTACACCTTC. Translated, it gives CASSSTRWGYTF.

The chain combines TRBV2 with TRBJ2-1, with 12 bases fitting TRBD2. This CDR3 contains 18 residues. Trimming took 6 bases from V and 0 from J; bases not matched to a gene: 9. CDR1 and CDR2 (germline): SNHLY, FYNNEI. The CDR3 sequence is CASRDPLTSGSSYNEQFF. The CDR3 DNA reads TGTGCCAGCAGGGACCCCTTGACTAGCGGGAGCTCCTACAATGAGCAGTTCTTC.

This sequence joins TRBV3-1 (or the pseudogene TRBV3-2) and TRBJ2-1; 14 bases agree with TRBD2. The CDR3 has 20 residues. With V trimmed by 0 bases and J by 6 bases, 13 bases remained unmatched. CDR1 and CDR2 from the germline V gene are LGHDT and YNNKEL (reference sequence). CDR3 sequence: CASSQEPPGLAGEWGNEQFF. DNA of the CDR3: TGTGCCAGCAGCCAAGAGCCTCCGGGACTAGCGGGAGAATGGGGCAATGAGCAGTTCTTC.

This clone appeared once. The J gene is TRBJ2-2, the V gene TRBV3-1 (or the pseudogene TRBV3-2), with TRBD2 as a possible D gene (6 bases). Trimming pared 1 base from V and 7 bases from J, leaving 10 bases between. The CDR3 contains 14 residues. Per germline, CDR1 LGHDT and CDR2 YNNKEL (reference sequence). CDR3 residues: CASSQVGGGGELFF. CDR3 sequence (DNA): TGTGCCAGCAGCCAAGTGGGGGGAGGCGGGGAGCTGTTTTTT.

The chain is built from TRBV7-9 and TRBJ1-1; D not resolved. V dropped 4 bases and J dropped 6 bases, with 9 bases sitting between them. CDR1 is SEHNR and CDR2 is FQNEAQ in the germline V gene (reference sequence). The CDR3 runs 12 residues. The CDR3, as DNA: TGTGCCAGCAGCTCTAACTCACCTGAAGCTTTCTTT. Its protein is CASSSNSPEAFF.

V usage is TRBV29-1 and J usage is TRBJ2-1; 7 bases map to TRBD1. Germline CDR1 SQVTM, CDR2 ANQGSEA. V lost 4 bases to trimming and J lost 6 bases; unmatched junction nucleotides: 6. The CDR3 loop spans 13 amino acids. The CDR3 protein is CSVGNRGGNEQFF. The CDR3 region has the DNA TGCAGCGTTGGAAACAGGGGTGGCAATGAGCAGTTCTTC.

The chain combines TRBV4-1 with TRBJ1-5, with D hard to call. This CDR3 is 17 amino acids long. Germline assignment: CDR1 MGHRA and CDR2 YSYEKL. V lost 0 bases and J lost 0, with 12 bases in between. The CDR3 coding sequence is TGCGCCAGCAGCCAAGATCGGGTCAAGACTAGCAATCAGCCCCAGCATTTT. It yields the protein CASSQDRVKTSNQPQHF.

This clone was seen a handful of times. This CDR3 reads CAWSGQGYGQPQHF. In nucleotides, the CDR3 is TGTGCCTGGAGCGGACAGGGGTATGGGCAGCCCCAGCATTTT. V and J are TRBV30 and TRBJ1-5; TRBD1 matches at 9 bases. V dropped 3 bases and J dropped 7; count of bases not matched to a gene: 7. The CDR3 contains 14 residues. CDR1 and CDR2 from the germline V gene are GTSNPN and SVGIG (reference sequence).

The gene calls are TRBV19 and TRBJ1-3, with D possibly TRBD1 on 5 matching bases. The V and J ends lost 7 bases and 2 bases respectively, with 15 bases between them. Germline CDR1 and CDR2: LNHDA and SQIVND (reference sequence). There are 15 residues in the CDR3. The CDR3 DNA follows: TGTGCCAGTAATCGTTTTGAAGGGGCTGGAAACACCATATATTTT. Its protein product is CASNRFEGAGNTIYF.

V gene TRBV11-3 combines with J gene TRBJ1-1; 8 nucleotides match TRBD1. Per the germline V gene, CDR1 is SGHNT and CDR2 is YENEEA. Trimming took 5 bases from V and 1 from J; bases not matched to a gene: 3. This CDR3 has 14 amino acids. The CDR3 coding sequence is TGTGCCAGCAGCCCGGGGACAGGGAACACTGAAGCTTTCTTT. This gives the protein CASSPGTGNTEAFF. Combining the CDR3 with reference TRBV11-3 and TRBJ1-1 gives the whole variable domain EAGVVQSPRYKIIEKKQPVAFWCNPISGHNTLYWYLQNLGQGPELLIRYENEEAVDDSQLPKDRFSAERLKGVDSTLKIQPAELGDSAVYLCASSPGTGNTEAFFGQGTRLTVV.

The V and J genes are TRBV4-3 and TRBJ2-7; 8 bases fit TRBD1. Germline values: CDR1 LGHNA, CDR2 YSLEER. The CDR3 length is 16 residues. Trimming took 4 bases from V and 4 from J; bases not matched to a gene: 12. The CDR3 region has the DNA TGCGCCAGCAGCCCGTCGCTTGGACAGGGTAAATACGAGCAGTACTTC. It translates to CASSPSLGQGKYEQYF.

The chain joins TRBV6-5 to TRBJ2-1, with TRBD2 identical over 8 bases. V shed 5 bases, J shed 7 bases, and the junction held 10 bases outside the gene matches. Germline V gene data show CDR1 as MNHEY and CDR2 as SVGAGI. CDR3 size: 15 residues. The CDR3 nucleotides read TGTGCCAGCAGTCGGCTGGGGCGGGAGGCGAATGAGCAGTTCTTC. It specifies CASSRLGREANEQFF.

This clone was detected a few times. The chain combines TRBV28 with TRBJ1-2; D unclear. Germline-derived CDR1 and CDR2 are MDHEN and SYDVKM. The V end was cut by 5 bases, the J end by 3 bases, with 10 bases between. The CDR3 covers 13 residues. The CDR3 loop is CASSASGYYGYTF. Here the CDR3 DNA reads TGTGCCAGCAGTGCCTCAGGTTACTATGGCTACACCTTC.

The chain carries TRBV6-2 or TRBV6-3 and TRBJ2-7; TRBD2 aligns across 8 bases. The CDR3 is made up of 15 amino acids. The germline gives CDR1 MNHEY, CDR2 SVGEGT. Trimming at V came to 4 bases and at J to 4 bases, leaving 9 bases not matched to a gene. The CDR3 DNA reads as TGTGCCAGCAGTTCCATAACTAGCGGCCTTTACGAGCAGTACTTC. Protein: CASSSITSGLYEQYF.

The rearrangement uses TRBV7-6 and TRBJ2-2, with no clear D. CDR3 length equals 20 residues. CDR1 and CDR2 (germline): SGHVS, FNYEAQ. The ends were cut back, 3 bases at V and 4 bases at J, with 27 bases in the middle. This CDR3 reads CASSFPLASINLRSTGELFF. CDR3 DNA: TGTGCCAGCAGCTTCCCTCTGGCATCCATTAACCTCCGAAGCACCGGGGAGCTGTTTTTT.

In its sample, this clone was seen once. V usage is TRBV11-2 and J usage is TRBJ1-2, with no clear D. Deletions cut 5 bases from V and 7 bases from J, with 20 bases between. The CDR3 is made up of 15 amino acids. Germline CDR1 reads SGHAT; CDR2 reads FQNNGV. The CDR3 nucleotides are TGTGCCAGCAGCCGCTCCAATTCCCCGGGAAGTGGCTACACCTTC. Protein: CASSRSNSPGSGYTF.

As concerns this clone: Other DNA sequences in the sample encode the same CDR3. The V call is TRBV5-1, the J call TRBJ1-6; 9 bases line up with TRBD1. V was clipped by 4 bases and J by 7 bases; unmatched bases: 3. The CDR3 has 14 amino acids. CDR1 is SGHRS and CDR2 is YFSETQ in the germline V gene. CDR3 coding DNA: TGCGCCAGCAGCCAAGACAGGGGGAATTCACCCCTCCACTTT. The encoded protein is CASSQDRGNSPLHF.

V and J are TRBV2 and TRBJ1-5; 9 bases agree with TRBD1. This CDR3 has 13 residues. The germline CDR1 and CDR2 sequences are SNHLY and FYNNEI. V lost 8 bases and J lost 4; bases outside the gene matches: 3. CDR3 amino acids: CASGTGRNQPQHF. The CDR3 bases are TGTGCCAGCGGGACAGGGAGGAATCAGCCCCAGCATTTT.

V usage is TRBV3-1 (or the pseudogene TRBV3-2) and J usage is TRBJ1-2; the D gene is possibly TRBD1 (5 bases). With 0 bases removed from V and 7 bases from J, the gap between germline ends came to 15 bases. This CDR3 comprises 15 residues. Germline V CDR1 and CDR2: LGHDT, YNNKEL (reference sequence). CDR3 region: CASSQEDWQGLGYTF. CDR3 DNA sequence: TGTGCCAGCAGCCAAGAAGATTGGCAGGGACTTGGCTACACCTTC.

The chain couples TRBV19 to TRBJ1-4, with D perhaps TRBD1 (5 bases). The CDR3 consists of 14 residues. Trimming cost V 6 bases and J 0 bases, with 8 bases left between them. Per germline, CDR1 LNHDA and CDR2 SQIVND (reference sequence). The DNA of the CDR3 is TGTGCCAGTAGGCCGACAGCAACTAATGAAAAACTGTTTTTT. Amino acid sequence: CASRPTATNEKLFF.

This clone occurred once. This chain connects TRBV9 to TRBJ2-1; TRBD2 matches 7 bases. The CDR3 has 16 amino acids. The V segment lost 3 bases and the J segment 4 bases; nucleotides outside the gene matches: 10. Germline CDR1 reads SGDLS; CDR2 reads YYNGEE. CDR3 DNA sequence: TGTGCCAGCAGCGCGCTAGCGGAGAGGAGATACAATGAGCAGTTCTTC. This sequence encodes CASSALAERRYNEQFF.

The CDR3, as DNA: TGTGCCAGCAGCTCCCCGGGACAGCGGGAGACCCAGTACTTC. This encodes CASSSPGQRETQYF. The chain is built from TRBV7-3 and TRBJ2-5; 7 bases match TRBD1. The length of the CDR3 is 14 residues. The V gene end was trimmed by 4 bases and the J gene end by 5 bases; junction bases not matched to a gene: 7. Germline CDR1 and CDR2: SGHTA and FQGTGA.

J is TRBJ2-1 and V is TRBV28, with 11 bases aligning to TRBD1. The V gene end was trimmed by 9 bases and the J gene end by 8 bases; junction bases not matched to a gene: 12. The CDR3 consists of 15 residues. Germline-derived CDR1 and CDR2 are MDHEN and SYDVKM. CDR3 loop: CASLTPGQGGDEQFF. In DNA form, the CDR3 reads TGTGCCAGTCTGACACCGGGACAGGGGGGCGATGAGCAGTTCTTC.

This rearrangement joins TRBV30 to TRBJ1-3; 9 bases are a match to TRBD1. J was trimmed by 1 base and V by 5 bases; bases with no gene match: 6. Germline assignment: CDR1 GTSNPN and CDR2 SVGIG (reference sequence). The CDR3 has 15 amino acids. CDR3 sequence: CAWDRDRVSGNTIYF. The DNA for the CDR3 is TGTGCCTGGGATCGGGACAGGGTTTCTGGAAACACCATATATTTT.

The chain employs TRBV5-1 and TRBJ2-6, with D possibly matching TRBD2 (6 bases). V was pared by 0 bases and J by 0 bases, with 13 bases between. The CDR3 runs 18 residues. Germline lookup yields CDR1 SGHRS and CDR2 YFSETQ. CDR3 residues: CASSLVAGRNSGANVLTF. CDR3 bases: TGCGCCAGCAGCTTGGTTGCGGGACGCAACTCTGGGGCCAACGTCCTGACTTTC. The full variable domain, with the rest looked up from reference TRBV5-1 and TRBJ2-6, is KAGVTQTPRYLIKTRGQQVTLSCSPISGHRSVSWYQQTPGQGLQFLFEYFSETQRNKGNFPGRFSGRQFSNSRSEMNVSTLELGDSALYLCASSLVAGRNSGANVLTFGAGSRLTVL.

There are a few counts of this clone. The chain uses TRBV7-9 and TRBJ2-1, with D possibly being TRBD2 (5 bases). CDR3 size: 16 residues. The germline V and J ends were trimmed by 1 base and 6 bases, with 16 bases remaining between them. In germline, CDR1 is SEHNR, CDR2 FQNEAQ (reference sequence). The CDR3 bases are TGTGCCAGCAGCTTAGAAGCTATGCGAGAGGGCAATGAGCAGTTCTTC. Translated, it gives CASSLEAMREGNEQFF.

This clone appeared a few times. Here the CDR3 reads CASSSGPGRTDTQYF. Here the CDR3 DNA reads TGTGCCAGCAGCAGCGGGCCGGGGCGCACAGATACGCAGTATTTT. V gene TRBV7-3 combines with J gene TRBJ2-3; D might be TRBD2 (6 bases). V lost 5 bases, J lost 1 base, and 13 bases lay in between. The CDR3 contains 15 residues. The germline gives CDR1 SGHTA, CDR2 FQGTGA.

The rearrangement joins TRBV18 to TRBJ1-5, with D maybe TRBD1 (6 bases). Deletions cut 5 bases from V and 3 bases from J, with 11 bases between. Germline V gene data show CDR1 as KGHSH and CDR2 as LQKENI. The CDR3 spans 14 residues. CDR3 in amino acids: CASSTTGLNQPQHF. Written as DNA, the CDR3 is TGTGCCAGCTCAACTACAGGGCTCAATCAGCCCCAGCATTTT.

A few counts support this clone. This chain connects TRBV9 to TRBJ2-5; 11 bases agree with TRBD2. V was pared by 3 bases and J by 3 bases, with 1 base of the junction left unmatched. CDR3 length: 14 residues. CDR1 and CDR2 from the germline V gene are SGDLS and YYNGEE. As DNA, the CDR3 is TGTGCCAGCAGCGCGGGACTAGCGGAAGAGACCCAGTACTTC. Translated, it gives CASSAGLAEETQYF.